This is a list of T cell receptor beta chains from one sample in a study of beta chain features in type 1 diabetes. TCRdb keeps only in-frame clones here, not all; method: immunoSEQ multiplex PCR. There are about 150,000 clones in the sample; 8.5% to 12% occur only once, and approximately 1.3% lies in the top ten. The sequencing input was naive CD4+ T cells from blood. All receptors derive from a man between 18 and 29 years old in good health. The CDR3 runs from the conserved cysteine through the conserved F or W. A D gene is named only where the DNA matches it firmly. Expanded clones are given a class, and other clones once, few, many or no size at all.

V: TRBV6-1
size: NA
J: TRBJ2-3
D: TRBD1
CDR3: CASSEFRGQGARDTQYF
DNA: TGTGCCAGCAGTGAATTTAGAGGACAGGGGGCTAGAGATACGCAGTATTTT

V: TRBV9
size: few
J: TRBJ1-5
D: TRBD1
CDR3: CASSRGTGGSNQPQHF
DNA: TGTGCCAGCAGCCGAGGGACAGGGGGTAGCAATCAGCCCCAGCATTTT

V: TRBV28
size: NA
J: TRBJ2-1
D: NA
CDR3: CASSSGEYEQFF
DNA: TGTGCCAGCAGTTCCGGGGAATATGAGCAGTTCTTC

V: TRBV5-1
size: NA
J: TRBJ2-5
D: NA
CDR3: CASSLGNLGFETQYF
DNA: TGCGCCAGCAGCTTGGGGAACCTCGGGTTTGAGACCCAGTACTTC

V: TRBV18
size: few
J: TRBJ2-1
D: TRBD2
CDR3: CASSPPSGGARNEQFF
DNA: TGTGCCAGCTCACCTCCTAGCGGGGGGGCCCGCAATGAGCAGTTCTTC

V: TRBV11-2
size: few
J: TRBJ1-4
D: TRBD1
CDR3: CASSLGTGINEKLFF
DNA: TGTGCCAGCAGCTTAGGGACAGGGATAAATGAAAAACTGTTTTTT

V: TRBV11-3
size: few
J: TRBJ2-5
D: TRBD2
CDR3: CASSFSGGPQETQYF
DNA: TGTGCCAGCAGCTTTAGCGGGGGACCTCAAGAGACCCAGTACTTC

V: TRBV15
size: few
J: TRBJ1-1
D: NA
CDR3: CATSGLITGVWTEAFF
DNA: TGTGCCACCAGCGGACTAATCACGGGGGTGTGGACTGAAGCTTTCTTT

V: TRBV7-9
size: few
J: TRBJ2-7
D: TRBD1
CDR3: CASSSDRVGEQYF
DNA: TGTGCCAGCAGCTCGGACAGGGTGGGAGAGCAGTACTTC

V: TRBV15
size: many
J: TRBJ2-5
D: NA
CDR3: CATSRGTGPETQYF
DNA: TGTGCCACCAGCCGCGGCACAGGGCCGGAGACCCAGTACTTC

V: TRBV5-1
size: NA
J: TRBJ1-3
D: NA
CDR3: CASSRGDQTGVIGNTIYF
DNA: TGCGCCAGCAGCCGCGGAGATCAGACAGGCGTCATTGGAAACACCATATATTTT

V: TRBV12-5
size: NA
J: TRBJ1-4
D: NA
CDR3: CASGFPREGNEKLFF
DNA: TGTGCTAGTGGTTTCCCCAGGGAGGGTAATGAAAAACTGTTTTTT

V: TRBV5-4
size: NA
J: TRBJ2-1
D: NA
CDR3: CASSLAGRDSYNEQFF
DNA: TGTGCCAGCAGCTTGGCCGGCCGGGACTCCTACAATGAGCAGTTCTTC

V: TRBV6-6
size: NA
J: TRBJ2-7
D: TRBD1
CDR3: CASSLDRATSYEQYF
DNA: TGTGCCAGCAGTCTTGACAGGGCCACCTCCTACGAGCAGTACTTC

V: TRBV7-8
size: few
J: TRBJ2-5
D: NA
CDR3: CASSLDWREETQYF
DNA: TGTGCCAGCAGCTTAGACTGGAGGGAAGAGACCCAGTACTTC

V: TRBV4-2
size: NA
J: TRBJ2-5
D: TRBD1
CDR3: CASSPGQGQETQYF
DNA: TGTGCCAGCAGCCCAGGACAGGGGCAAGAGACCCAGTACTTC

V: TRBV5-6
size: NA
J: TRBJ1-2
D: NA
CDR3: CASSLGHPSYGYTF
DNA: TGTGCCAGCAGCTTGGGGCACCCTTCCTATGGCTACACCTTC

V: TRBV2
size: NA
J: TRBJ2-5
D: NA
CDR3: CASSQTQGPGETQYF
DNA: TGTGCCAGCAGTCAAACACAGGGACCGGGAGAGACCCAGTACTTC

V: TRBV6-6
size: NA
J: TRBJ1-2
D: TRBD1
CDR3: CASSLPRTGAGYTF
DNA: TGTGCCAGCAGTTTACCTCGGACAGGGGCAGGCTACACCTTC

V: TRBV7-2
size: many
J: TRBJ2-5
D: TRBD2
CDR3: CASSLAGGGLGTQYF
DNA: TGTGCCAGCAGCTTAGCGGGCGGGGGTCTTGGGACCCAGTACTTC

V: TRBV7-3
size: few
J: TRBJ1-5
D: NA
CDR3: CASSYAAGSNQPQHF
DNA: TGTGCCAGCAGCTACGCCGCCGGTAGCAATCAGCCCCAGCATTTT

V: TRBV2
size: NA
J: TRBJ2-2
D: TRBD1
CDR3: CASTLDRGGTGELFF
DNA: TGTGCCAGCACCCTGGACAGGGGAGGCACCGGGGAGCTGTTTTTT

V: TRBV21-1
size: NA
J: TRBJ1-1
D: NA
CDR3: CASRRNVDTIRTEAFF
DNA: TGTGCCAGCAGAAGGAACGTAGACACAATTCGCACTGAAGCTTTCTTT

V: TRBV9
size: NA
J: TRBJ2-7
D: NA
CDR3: CASSVLAGAREQYF
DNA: TGTGCCAGCAGCGTACTCGCGGGGGCGAGGGAGCAGTACTTC